The T cell receptor (beta chain) under discussion was sequenced for a study of shared clonotypes between healthy human individuals. CD45RO-negative, CCR7-selected cells formed the naive CD8 fraction, which excluded terminally differentiated effector memory CD45RA+ cells. CDR3 length: 16 residues. The V end lost 2 bases, the J end lost 4 bases, and 18 bases lay between the germline ends. Comments on this clone: Its antigen is not identified.

The assay was immunoSEQ multiplex PCR, and TCRdb's table has in-frame clones only and misses some. Among 2 million to 2.5 million clones listed, around 96% were seen once. Broader study findings: For naive CD4 cells, 4.5% to 6.5% of clonotypes were shared across a handful of donors. How much donors shared clonotypes was expected to be affected by sequencing depth.

This sequence was found in a man between 18 and 35 years old in good health. Input material: naive CD8+ T cells sorted from blood. V usage is TRBV23-1 and J usage is TRBJ2-7; possible D gene TRBD1, 5 bases. TRBV23-1 is noted as an ORF with a role that remains uncertain. The CDR3 sequence is CASSQLDRGQKYEQYF. DNA of the CDR3: TGCGCCAGCAGTCAACTAGATAGGGGCCAGAAGTACGAGCAGTACTTC.